The present T cell receptor (beta chain) was sequenced within a study of T-cell reconstitution after alpha-beta-depleted transplantation in children. The CDR3 length is 20 residues. The germline gives CDR1 SGHRS, CDR2 YFSETQ. V lost 0 bases and J lost 8; bases outside the gene matches: 23. General study findings and limits: One year after transplant, T-cell counts and diversity came mostly from newly produced T cells. Elevated TCRbeta diversity at day 60 was traced, in some patients, to surviving recipient T cells and thymic progenitors. Several hundred expanded graft clones reportedly were the source of alpha-beta T cells about two months after transplant.

Preparation of the TCRbeta library used unique molecular identifiers. In TCRdb, the PCR reads were re-called with MiXCR into one record per CDR3 protein. Of under 100,000 distinct CDR3 sequences listed, roughly 16% are singletons. In its sample, this clonotype was seen many times. The antigen is undetermined. The V and J genes are TRBV5-1 and TRBJ1-2; TRBD1 aligns across 9 bases. The sample consisted of PBMCs, mostly from graft donor cells, taken 180 days after TCRalphabeta/CD19-depleted stem cell transplant. This receptor was taken from a male patient aged 2-10 years who had a stem cell transplant for acute lymphoblastic leukemia, so the T cells may come from the graft donor. The CDR3: CASSLDLRGTGFEPSGGYTF. The CDR3 DNA reads as TGCGCCAGCAGCTTGGACCTCCGCGGGACAGGGTTTGAGCCCTCGGGAGGCTACACCTTC.